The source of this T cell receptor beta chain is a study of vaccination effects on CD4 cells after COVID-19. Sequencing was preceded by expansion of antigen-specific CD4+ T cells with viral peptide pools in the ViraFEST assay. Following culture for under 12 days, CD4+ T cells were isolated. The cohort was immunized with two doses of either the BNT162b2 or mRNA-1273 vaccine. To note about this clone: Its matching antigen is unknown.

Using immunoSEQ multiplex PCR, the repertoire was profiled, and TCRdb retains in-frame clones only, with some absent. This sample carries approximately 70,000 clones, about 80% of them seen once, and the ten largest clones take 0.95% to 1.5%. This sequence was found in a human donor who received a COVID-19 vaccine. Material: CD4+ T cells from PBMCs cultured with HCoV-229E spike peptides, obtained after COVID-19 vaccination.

CDR3 DNA sequence: TGTGCCAGCAGTTACTCGACAGCTCCCCCCTACGAGCAGTACGTC. It codes for CASSYSTAPPYEQYV. This chain connects TRBV6-5 to TRBJ2-7, with D possibly TRBD1 on 5 matching bases. There are 15 residues in the CDR3. V dropped 0 bases and J dropped 2 bases, with 11 bases sitting between them. CDR1 MNHEY and CDR2 SVGAGI come from the germline V gene.